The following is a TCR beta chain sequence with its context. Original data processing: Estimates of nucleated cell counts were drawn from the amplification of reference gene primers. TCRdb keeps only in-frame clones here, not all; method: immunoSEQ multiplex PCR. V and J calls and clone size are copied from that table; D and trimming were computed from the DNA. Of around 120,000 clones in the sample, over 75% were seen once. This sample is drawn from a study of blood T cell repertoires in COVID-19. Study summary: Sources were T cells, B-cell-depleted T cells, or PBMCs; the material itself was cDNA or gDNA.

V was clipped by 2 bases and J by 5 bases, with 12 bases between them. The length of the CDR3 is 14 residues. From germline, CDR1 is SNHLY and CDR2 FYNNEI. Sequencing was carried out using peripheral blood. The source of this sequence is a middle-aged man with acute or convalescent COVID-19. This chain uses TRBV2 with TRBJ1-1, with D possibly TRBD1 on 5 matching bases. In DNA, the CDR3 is TGTGCCAGCAGTGAACTCAGGGTCAAAACTGAAGCTTTCTTT. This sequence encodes CASSELRVKTEAFF.